The sequence of this T cell receptor beta chain was determined in a study of shared clonotypes between healthy human individuals. The protocol was immunoSEQ multiplex PCR, while the TCRdb copy is restricted to in-frame clones and leaves out a portion. The sample lists about 490,000 clones; 60% to 85% were seen once. V dropped 5 bases and J dropped 0; count of bases not matched to a gene: 16. Germline assignment: CDR1 SGHVS and CDR2 FQNEAQ. There are 18 residues in the CDR3. The V call is TRBV7-8, the J call TRBJ2-7; 7 bases line up with TRBD2. The sequence was collected from a woman aged 40 to 50 in good health. Some clones in this sample may be carry-over from other donors' samples. Input material: PBMCs. The CDR3 spells CASSPSRLAVQGSYEQYF. The CDR3 nucleotides read TGTGCCAGCAGCCCTAGTCGCCTAGCGGTGCAGGGCTCCTACGAGCAGTACTTC.